This TCR beta chain emerged from a study of a mutant IDH1 vaccine in newly diagnosed glioma. The wider study: Beginning 4-6 weeks after radiotherapy alone, or with temozolomide cycles, vaccination took place. Males made up roughly 62% and females approximately 38% of treated patients, whose mean age was approximately 44 years. Patients' prior therapy spanned radiotherapy, temozolomide, or both; most underwent both.

This clone was detected once. What it binds is unknown. The CDR3 totals 19 residues. Germline trimming cut 3 bases from V and 2 bases from J; bases unmatched to any gene: 16. Germline-derived CDR1 and CDR2 are SGDLS and YYNGEE. The time point denotes: week 11, during vaccination. Topical imiquimod was applied with each vaccine dose, which held 300 ug of mutant IDH1 20-mer peptide. Profiled with immunoSEQ multiplex PCR; TCRdb holds only in-frame clones, not every one. The table lists about 120,000 clones, roughly 77% of them singletons. The sequencing used PBMCs, collected from a glioma patient whose treatment included an IDH1 peptide vaccine. The chain couples TRBV9 to TRBJ2-1; 8 bases align to TRBD1. The sequence came from a man aged 35 to 55 with glioma. Here the CDR3 reads CASSALPTSDRVAYNEQFF. As DNA, the CDR3 is TGTGCCAGCAGCGCCCTCCCCACCTCGGACAGGGTTGCCTACAATGAGCAGTTCTTC.